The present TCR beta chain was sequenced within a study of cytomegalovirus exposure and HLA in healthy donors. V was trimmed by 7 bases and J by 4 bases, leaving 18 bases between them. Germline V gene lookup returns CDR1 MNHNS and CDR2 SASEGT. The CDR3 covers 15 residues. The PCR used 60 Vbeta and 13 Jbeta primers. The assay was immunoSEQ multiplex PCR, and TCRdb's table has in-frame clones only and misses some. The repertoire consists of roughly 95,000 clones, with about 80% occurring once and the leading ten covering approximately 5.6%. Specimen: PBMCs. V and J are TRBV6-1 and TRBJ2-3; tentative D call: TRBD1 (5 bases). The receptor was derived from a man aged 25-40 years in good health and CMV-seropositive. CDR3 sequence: CASNLQANLPDTQYF. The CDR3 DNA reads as TGTGCCAGCAATCTACAGGCAAATCTCCCAGATACGCAGTATTTT.